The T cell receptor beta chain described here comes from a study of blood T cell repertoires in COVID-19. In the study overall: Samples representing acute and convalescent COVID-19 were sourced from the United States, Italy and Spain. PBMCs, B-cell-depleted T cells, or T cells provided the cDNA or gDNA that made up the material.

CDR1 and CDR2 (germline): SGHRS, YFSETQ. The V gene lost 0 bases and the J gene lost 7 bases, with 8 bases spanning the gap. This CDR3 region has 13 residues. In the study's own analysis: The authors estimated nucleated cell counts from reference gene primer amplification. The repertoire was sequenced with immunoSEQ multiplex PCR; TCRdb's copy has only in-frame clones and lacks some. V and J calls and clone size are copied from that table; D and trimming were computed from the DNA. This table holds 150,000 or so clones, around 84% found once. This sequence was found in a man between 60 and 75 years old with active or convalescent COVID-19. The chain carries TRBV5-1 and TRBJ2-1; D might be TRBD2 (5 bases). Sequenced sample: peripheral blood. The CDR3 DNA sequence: TGCGCCAGCAGCTTGGCTTCGGGGAATGAGCAGTTCTTC. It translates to CASSLASGNEQFF. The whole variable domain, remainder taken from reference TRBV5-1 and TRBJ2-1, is KAGVTQTPRYLIKTRGQQVTLSCSPISGHRSVSWYQQTPGQGLQFLFEYFSETQRNKGNFPGRFSGRQFSNSRSEMNVSTLELGDSALYLCASSLASGNEQFFGPGTRLTVL.